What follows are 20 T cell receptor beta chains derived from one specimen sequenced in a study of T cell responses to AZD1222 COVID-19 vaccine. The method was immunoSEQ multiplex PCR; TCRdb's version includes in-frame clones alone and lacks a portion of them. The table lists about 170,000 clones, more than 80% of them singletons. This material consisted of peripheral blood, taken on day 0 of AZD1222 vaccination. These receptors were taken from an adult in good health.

The CDR3 DNA follows: TGTGCCAGCAGCCAAGGACAGGGGTCCCGGACGGCTGAAGCTTTCTTT. It encodes CASSQGQGSRTAEAFF. V is TRBV3-1 (or the pseudogene TRBV3-2) and J is TRBJ1-1; TRBD1 matches 8 bases. CDR3 length: 16 amino acids. CDR1 LGHDT and CDR2 YNNKEL come from the germline V gene (reference sequence). After removal of 1 base from V and 6 bases from J, the junction contained 10 bases not matched to a gene.

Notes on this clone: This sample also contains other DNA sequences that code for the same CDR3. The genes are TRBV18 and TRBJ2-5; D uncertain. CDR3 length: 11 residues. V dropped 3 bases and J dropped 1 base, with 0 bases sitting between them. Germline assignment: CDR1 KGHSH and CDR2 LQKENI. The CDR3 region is CASSPQETQYF. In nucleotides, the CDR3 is TGTGCCAGCTCACCCCAAGAGACCCAGTACTTC.

The CDR3 reads CASSQGPNTEAFF. Written as DNA, the CDR3 is TGTGCCAGCAGCCAGGGCCCGAACACTGAAGCTTTCTTT. The chain links TRBV12-3 or TRBV12-4 to TRBJ1-1; perhaps TRBD1 as D (5 bases). This CDR3 contains 13 residues. Trimming shortened V by 6 bases and J by 1 base, and 9 bases separated the two germline ends.

CDR3 bases: TGTGCCAGCAGCGTAGCAAGGGGCCGGACTGAAGCTTTCTTT. Encoded protein: CASSVARGRTEAFF. The chain combines TRBV9 with TRBJ1-1; D is possibly TRBD1 (5 bases). Germline assignment: CDR1 SGDLS and CDR2 YYNGEE. CDR3 length equals 14 residues. Deletions cut 0 bases from V and 5 bases from J, with 11 bases between.

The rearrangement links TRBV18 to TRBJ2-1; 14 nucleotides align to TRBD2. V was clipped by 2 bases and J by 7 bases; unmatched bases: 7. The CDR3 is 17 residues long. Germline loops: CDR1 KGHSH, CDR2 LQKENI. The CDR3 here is CASSPDSGLAGENEQFF. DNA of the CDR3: TGTGCCAGCTCACCAGACTCGGGACTAGCGGGAGAAAATGAGCAGTTCTTC.

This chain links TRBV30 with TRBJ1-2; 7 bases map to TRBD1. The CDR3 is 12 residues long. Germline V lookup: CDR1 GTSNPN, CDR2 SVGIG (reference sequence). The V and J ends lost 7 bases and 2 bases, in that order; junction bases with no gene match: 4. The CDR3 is CASTGLNYGYTF. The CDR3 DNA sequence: TGTGCCTCGACAGGGTTAAACTATGGCTACACCTTC. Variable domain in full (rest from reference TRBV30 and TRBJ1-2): SQTIHQWPATLVQPVGSPLSLECTVEGTSNPNLYWYRQAAGRGLQLLFYSVGIGQISSEVPQNLSASRPQDRQFILSSKKLLLSDSGFYLCASTGLNYGYTFGSGTRLTVV.

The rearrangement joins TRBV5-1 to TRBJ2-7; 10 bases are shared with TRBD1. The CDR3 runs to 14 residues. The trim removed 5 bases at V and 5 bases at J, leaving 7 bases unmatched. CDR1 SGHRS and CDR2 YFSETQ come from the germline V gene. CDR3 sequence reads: CASRAGTGAHEQYF. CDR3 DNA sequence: TGCGCCAGCAGGGCCGGGACAGGGGCCCACGAGCAGTACTTC.

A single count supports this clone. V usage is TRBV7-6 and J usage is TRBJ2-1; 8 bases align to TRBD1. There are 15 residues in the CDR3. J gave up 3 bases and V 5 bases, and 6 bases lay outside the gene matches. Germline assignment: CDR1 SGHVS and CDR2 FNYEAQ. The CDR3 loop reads CASSRDRGHYNEQFF. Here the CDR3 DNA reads TGTGCCAGCAGCCGTGACAGGGGTCACTACAATGAGCAGTTCTTC. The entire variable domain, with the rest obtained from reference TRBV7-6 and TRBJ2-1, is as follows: GAGVSQSPRYKVTKRGQDVALRCDPISGHVSLYWYRQALGQGPEFLTYFNYEAQQDKSGLPNDRFSAERPEGSISTLTIQRTEQRDSAMYRCASSRDRGHYNEQFFGPGTRLTVL.

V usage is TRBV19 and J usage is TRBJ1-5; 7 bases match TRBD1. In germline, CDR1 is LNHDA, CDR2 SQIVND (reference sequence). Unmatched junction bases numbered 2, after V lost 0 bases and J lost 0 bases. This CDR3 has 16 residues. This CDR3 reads CASSIEGQNSNQPQHF. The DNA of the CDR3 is TGTGCCAGTAGTATAGAGGGACAGAATAGCAATCAGCCCCAGCATTTT.

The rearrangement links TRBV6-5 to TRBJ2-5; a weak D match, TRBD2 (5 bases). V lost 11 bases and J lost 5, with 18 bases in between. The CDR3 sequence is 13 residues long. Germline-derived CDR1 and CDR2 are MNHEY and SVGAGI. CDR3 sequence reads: CASRTLGRETQYF. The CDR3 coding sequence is TGTGCCTCCCGGACTCTCGGGCGGGAGACCCAGTACTTC.

The CDR3 protein is CASSLEGQGVGEQYF. CDR3 in DNA: TGCGCCAGCAGCTTGGAGGGACAGGGAGTAGGGGAGCAGTACTTC. V and J are TRBV5-1 and TRBJ2-7, with 9 bases fitting TRBD1. The CDR3 has 15 amino acids. The J segment lost 7 bases and the V segment lost 0 bases, leaving 8 bases of the junction unmatched. CDR1 and CDR2 from the germline V gene are SGHRS and YFSETQ.

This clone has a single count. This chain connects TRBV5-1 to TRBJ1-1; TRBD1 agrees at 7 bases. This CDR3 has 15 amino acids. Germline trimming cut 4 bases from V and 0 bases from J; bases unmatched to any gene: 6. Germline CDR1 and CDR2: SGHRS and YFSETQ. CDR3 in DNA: TGCGCCAGCAGCCCTGGGGGACAGATGAACACTGAAGCTTTCTTT. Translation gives CASSPGGQMNTEAFF.

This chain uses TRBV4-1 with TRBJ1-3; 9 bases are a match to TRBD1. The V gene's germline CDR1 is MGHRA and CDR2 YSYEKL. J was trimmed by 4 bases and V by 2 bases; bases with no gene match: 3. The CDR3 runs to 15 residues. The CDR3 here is CASSQLGQGGNTIYF. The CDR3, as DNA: TGCGCCAGCAGCCAACTGGGACAGGGAGGAAACACCATATATTTT.

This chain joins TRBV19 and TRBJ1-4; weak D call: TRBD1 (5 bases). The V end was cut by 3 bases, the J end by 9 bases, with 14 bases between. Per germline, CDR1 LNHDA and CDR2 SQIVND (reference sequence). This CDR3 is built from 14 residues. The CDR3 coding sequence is TGTGCCAGTAGTATTCCGGGGGAGAACCAAAAACTGTTTTTT. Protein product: CASSIPGENQKLFF.

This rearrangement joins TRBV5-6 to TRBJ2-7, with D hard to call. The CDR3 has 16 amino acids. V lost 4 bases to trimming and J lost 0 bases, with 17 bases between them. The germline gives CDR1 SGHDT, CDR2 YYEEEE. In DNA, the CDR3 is TGTGCCAGCAGCCCGCGACGGCAGCCGAACTCCTACGAGCAGTACTTC. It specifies CASSPRRQPNSYEQYF.

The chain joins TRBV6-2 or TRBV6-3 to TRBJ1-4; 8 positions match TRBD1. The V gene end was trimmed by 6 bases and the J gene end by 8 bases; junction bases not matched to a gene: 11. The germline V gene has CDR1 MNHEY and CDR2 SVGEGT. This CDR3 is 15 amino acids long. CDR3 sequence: CASSPDRGSGEKLFF. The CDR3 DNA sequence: TGTGCCAGCAGCCCCGACAGGGGCTCAGGGGAAAAACTGTTTTTT.

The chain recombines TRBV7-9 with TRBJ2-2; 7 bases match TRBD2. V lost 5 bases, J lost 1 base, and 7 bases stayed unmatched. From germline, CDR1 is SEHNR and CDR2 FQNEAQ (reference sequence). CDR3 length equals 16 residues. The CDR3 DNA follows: TGTGCCAGCAGCCCGCCGGGACTACGGAACACCGGGGAGCTGTTTTTT. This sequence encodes CASSPPGLRNTGELFF.

In nucleotides, the CDR3 is TGTGCCAGCAGCTGGGGACCTAGCACAGATACGCAGTATTTT. It specifies CASSWGPSTDTQYF. The rearrangement uses TRBV7-2 and TRBJ2-3; perhaps D is TRBD1 or TRBD2 (5 bases each). V lost 4 bases, J lost 0 bases, and 8 bases lay in between. Germline V gene lookup returns CDR1 SGHTA and CDR2 FQGNSA. CDR3 length: 14 residues.

The CDR3 here is CASSPLAGVTYNEQFF. The CDR3 bases are TGTGCCAGCAGCCCTCTAGCGGGAGTTACCTACAATGAGCAGTTCTTC. The V and J genes are TRBV3-1 (or the pseudogene TRBV3-2) and TRBJ2-1, with 10 bases identical to TRBD2. Germline V gene data show CDR1 as LGHDT and CDR2 as YNNKEL (reference sequence). The junction had 5 bases not matched to a gene; V was cut back by 4 bases and J by 2 bases. The CDR3 is 16 residues long.

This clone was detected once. CDR3 DNA sequence: TGTGCCATCACAACAGCTATCAATCAGCCCCAGCATTTT. Amino acids: CAITTAINQPQHF. The J gene is TRBJ1-5, the V gene TRBV10-3; D is unresolved. CDR1 ENHRY and CDR2 SYGVKD come from the germline V gene. The CDR3 sequence is 13 residues long. Trimming took 7 bases from V and 3 from J, leaving 10 bases between them.